This T cell receptor (beta chain) was sequenced for a study of blood T cell repertoires in COVID-19. About the study: The origin of the acute and convalescent COVID-19 samples was the United States, Italy and Spain.

Per the authors' pipeline: The assay estimated nucleated cells by amplifying reference gene primers. Here immunoSEQ multiplex PCR was the method, and the copy in TCRdb shows in-frame clones only, minus some. V and J calls and clone size are copied from that table; D and trimming were computed from the DNA. Of about 230,000 clones listed, around 83% are singletons. Trimming cost V 2 bases and J 3 bases; bases outside gene matches: 7. This CDR3 region has 15 residues. From germline, CDR1 is SGHDT and CDR2 YYEEEE. The V and J genes are TRBV5-6 and TRBJ2-7; 8 positions agree with TRBD2. Sequencing used peripheral blood. This TCR was sampled from a man aged 35-49 years who had recovered from COVID-19. The CDR3 sequence is CASSFFLAGYYEQYF. Written as DNA, the CDR3 is TGTGCCAGCAGCTTTTTCTTAGCGGGGTACTACGAGCAGTACTTC.